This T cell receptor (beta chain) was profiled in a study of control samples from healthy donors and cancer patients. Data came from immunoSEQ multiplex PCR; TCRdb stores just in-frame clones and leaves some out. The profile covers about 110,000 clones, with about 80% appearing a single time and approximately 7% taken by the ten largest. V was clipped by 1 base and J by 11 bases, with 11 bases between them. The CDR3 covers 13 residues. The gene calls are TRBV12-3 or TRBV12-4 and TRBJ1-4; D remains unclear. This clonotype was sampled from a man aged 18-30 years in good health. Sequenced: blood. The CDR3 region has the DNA TGTGCCAGCAGTTTAGGAACCGGAACTAAACTGTTTTTT. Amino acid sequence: CASSLGTGTKLFF.